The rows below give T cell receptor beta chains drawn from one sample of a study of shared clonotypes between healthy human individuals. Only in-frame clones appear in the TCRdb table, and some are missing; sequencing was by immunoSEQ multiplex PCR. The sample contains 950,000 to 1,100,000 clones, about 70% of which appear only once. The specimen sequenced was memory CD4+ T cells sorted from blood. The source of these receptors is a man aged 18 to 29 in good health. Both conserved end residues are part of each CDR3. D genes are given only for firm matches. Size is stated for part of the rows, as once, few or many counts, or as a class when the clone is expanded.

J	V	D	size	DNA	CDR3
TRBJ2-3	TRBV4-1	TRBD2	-	TGCGCCAGCAGCCGAGGACGACTAGCGGGGGTCGCAGATACGCAGTATTTT	CASSRGRLAGVADTQYF
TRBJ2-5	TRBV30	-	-	TGTGCCTGGAGTGTACGAGTTTTGGAGACCCAGTACTTC	CAWSVRVLETQYF
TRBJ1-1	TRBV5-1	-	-	TGCGCCAGCAGCTTGTGGCAAAACACTGAAGCTTTCTTT	CASSLWQNTEAFF
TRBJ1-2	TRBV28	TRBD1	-	TGTGCCAGCAGTTTGGAGGGGGCTCTCTATGGCTACACCTTC	CASSLEGALYGYTF
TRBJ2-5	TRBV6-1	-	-	TGTGCCAGCTGGCAGGGCTATACTGAGACCCAGTACTTC	CASWQGYTETQYF
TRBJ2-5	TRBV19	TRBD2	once	TGTGCCAGTAGTACGACTAGCGGGGGGGCAGAGACCCAGTACTTC	CASSTTSGGAETQYF
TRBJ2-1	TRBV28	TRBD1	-	TGTGCCAGCACTTCCGGGACAGGCGCGCTACAGTTCTTC	CASTSGTGALQFF
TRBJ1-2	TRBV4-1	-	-	TGCGCCAGCAGCCAAGCAGGTTATGGCTACACCTTC	CASSQAGYGYTF
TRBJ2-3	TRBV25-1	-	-	TGTGCCAGCAGTGCGCCCTGGGGCGTTAGCACAGATACGCAGTATTTT	CASSAPWGVSTDTQYF
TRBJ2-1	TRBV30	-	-	TGTGCCTGGATCAACAGGGACCCCAATGAGCAGTTCTTC	CAWINRDPNEQFF
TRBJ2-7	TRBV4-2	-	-	TGTGCCAGCAGCCAAGGCCACGGGCTCGGCGAGCAGTACTTC	CASSQGHGLGEQYF
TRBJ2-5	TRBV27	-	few	TGTGCCAGCTCCTCCCGGGAGACCCAGTACTTC	CASSSRETQYF
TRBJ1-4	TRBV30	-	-	TGTGCCTGGAGTGTATGGGGCATTAATGAAAAACTGTTTTTT	CAWSVWGINEKLFF
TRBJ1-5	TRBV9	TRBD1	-	TGTGCCAGCAGCGGGACAGGGGTAGATCAGCCCCAGCATTTT	CASSGTGVDQPQHF
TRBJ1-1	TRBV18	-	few	TGTGCCAGCTCAGCGGATAAGAACACTGAAGCTTTCTTT	CASSADKNTEAFF
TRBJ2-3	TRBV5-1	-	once	TGCGCCAGCAAGTCTGTGGCGGGTACAGATACGCAGTATTTT	CASKSVAGTDTQYF
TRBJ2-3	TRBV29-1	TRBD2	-	TGCAGCGCCGATGGTACCCAGCGGGGGAACACAGATACGCAGTATTTT	CSADGTQRGNTDTQYF
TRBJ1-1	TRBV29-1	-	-	TGCAGCGTTGTAAGGGGCGATAGGTACACTGAAGCTTTCTTT	CSVVRGDRYTEAFF
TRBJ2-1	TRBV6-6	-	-	TGTGCCAGCAGCAATTCGTGGATAAATGAGCAGTTCTTC	CASSNSWINEQFF
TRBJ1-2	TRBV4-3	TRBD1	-	TGCGCCAGCAGCCAAGATCGGGGGACAGCGCCGTGCTTC	CASSQDRGTAPCF
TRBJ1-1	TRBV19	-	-	TGTGCCAGTAGCGGAGTCGGGGGGGACACTGAAGCTTTCTTT	CASSGVGGDTEAFF
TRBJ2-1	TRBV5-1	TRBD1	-	TGCGCCAGCAGCGTGGCCGGGACAGGGGGATTTGATGAGCAGTTCTTC	CASSVAGTGGFDEQFF
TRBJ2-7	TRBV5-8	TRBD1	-	TGTGCCAGCAGCCGATCCAGGGGACAGCCCCTCGGTGCCTACGAGCAGTACTTC	CASSRSRGQPLGAYEQYF
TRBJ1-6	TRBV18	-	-	TGTGCCAGCTCACTATTGCAGTGGGCGGCGAATTCACCCCTCCACTTT	CASSLLQWAANSPLHF
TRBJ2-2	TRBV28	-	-	TGTGCCAGCAGGGGCGGGGCAGGTAACACCGGGGAGCTGTTTTTT	CASRGGAGNTGELFF
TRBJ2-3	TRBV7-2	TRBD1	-	TGTGCCAGCAGCTTAAGGTCATCGGGACAGGGAGGGAGCACAGATACGCAGTATTTT	CASSLRSSGQGGSTDTQYF
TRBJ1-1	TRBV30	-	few	TGTGCCTGGAACCCTGGGGGGACTGAAGCTTTCTTT	CAWNPGGTEAFF
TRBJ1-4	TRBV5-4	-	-	TGTGCCAGCAGCTTGGGTGGACTTAGGGGTGAAAAACTGTTTTTT	CASSLGGLRGEKLFF
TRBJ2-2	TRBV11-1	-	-	TGTGCCAGCAGCTTAGCGGGGGACACCGGGGAGCTGTTTTTT	CASSLAGDTGELFF
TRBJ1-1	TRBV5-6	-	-	TGTGCCAGCAGCTTGCCCACGTGGGGGCACACTGAAGCTTTCTTT	CASSLPTWGHTEAFF
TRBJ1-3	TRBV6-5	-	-	TGTGCCAGCAGTTACTCCGGGAACAGCGGGGGAAACACCATATATTTT	CASSYSGNSGGNTIYF
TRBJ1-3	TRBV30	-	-	TGTGCCTGGAGTTCACAGGGAAACACCATATATTTT	CAWSSQGNTIYF
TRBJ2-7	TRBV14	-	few	TGTGCCAGCAGCCAAGCTGGCAGGATTTCCAATAGAATCTACGAGCAGTACTTC	CASSQAGRISNRIYEQYF
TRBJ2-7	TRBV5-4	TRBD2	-	TGTGCCAGCAGCCGGGGACTAGCGGATAACGAGCAGTACTTC	CASSRGLADNEQYF
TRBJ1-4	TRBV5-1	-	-	TGCGCCAGCAGCTTGGGGCAGGGAAGTGAAAAACTGTTTTTT	CASSLGQGSEKLFF
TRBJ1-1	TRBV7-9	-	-	TGTGCCAGCAGCTTAGGTAGCCACACTGAAGCTTTCTTT	CASSLGSHTEAFF
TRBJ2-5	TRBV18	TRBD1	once	TGTGCCAGCTCACCAGGGACAGGGGGTCGGGAGACCCAGTACTTC	CASSPGTGGRETQYF
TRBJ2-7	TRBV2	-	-	TGTGCCAGCAGTTACGACGCCAGCTCCTACGAGCAGTACTTC	CASSYDASSYEQYF
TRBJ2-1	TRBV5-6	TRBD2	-	TGTGCCAGCAGCCCCCGCGGAGGGAGGGAGGGTGAGCAGTTCTTC	CASSPRGGREGEQFF
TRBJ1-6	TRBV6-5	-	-	TGTGCCACCCACGGGAGCTCCTATAATTCACCCCTCCACTTT	CATHGSSYNSPLHF
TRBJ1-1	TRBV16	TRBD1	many	TGTGCCAGCAGCCAAGACAGGGACACTGAAGCTTTCTTT	CASSQDRDTEAFF
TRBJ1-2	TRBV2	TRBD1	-	TGTGCCAGCAGTGTGGACAGGCTCTTCTATGGCTACACCTTC	CASSVDRLFYGYTF
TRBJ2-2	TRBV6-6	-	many	TGTGCCAGCAAGGGGGAGGGCCGTACCGGGGAGCTGTTTTTT	CASKGEGRTGELFF
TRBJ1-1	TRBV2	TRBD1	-	TGTGCCAGCAGCGGCCCACAGGGGTCGAGCACTGAAGCTTTCTTT	CASSGPQGSSTEAFF
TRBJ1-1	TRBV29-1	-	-	TGCAGCGTTGTGCGGGGTAGGACTGAAGCTTTCTTT	CSVVRGRTEAFF
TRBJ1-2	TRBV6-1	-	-	TGTGCCAGCAGTGAAGGCCTAGGCTACACCTTC	CASSEGLGYTF
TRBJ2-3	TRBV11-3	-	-	TGTGCCAGCAGCGTTAGCACAGATACGCAGTATTTT	CASSVSTDTQYF
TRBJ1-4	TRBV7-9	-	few	TGTGCCAGCAGCCCACAACTAACCGAAAAACTGTTTTTT	CASSPQLTEKLFF
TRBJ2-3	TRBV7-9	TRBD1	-	TGTGCCAGCAGCAAAACAGGGGGCACAACCGATACGCAGTATTTT	CASSKTGGTTDTQYF
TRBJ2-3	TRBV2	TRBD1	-	TGTGCCAGCAGCGAAACCGGGACAGGGGCAATACCTTTGAGCACAGATACGCAGTATTTT	CASSETGTGAIPLSTDTQYF
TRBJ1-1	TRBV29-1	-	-	TGCAGCGTTGAAGAAGTATGGGGCCCGGTCCCTGAAGCTTTCTTT	CSVEEVWGPVPEAFF
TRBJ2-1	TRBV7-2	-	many	TGTGCCAGCAGCTTAGGGGGGACTGGAAACAATGAGCAGTTCTTC	CASSLGGTGNNEQFF
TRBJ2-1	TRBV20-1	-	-	TGCAGTGCTCCCAGGGGTTATGAGCAGTTCTTC	CSAPRGYEQFF
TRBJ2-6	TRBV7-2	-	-	TGTGCCAGCAGCCCAGGGGGCGGGAGGGCAGGGGCCAACGTCCTGACTTTC	CASSPGGGRAGANVLTF
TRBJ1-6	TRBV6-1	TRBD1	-	TGTGCCAGCAGCAGACAGGGGGCGGATAATTCACCCCTCCACTTT	CASSRQGADNSPLHF
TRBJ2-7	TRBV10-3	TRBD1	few	TGTGCCATCAGTGAGCGAACAGGGGTCGAGCAGTACTTC	CAISERTGVEQYF
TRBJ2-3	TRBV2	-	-	TGTGCCAGCAGTCCACAGGGCCCCAGGAGCACAGATACGCAGTATTTT	CASSPQGPRSTDTQYF
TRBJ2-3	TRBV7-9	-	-	TGTGCCAGCAGCTCTCTAGCGACTACAGATACGCAGTATTTT	CASSSLATTDTQYF
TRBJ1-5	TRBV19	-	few	TGTGCCAGTAGTACACAGAATCAGCCCCAGCATTTT	CASSTQNQPQHF
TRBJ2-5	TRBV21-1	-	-	TGTGCCAGCAACAACAGGGGGCAGGGGAAGACCCAGTACTTC	CASNNRGQGKTQYF